Below are 16 T cell receptor beta chains sequenced from a single sample in a study of blood T cell repertoires in COVID-19. Profiling relied on immunoSEQ multiplex PCR, and the TCRdb table lists in-frame clones only, not all of them. The sample comprises 120,000 or so clones, about three quarters of which are singletons, and 6.2% rests with the top ten. Material: peripheral blood. The receptors stem from a man between 65 and 85 years old with acute or convalescent COVID-19.

The J gene is TRBJ1-6, the V gene TRBV5-1; no clear D. Deletions cut 6 bases from V and 0 bases from J, with 10 bases between. This CDR3 region has 15 residues. CDR1 and CDR2 from the germline V gene are SGHRS and YFSETQ. In nucleotides, the CDR3 is TGCGCCAGCACCCGAGAGAGCTCCTATAATTCACCCCTCCACTTT. This codes for CASTRESSYNSPLHF.

V gene TRBV19 combines with J gene TRBJ1-1; D remains ambiguous. The CDR3 loop spans 17 amino acids. CDR1 and CDR2 (germline): LNHDA, SQIVND (reference sequence). V shed 6 bases and J shed 4 bases, with 24 bases lying between them. This CDR3 is CASSRTIRTEGATEAFF. In DNA form, the CDR3 reads TGTGCCAGTAGCCGAACGATCCGGACCGAGGGCGCCACTGAAGCTTTCTTT. The full variable domain, completed using reference TRBV19 and TRBJ1-1, is DGGITQSPKYLFRKEGQNVTLSCEQNLNHDAMYWYRQDPGQGLRLIYYSQIVNDFQKGDIAEGYSVSREKKESFPLTVTSAQKNPTAFYLCASSRTIRTEGATEAFFGQGTRLTVV.

The rearrangement uses TRBV18 and TRBJ2-7, with D hard to call. Germline V CDR1 and CDR2: KGHSH, LQKENI. The V and J ends lost 1 base and 0 bases respectively, with 13 bases between them. CDR3 size: 16 residues. The CDR3 nucleotides read TGTGCCAGCTCACCACGCACAACAATTTCCTCCTACGAGCAGTACTTC. Protein: CASSPRTTISSYEQYF.

The chain is built from TRBV3-1 (or the pseudogene TRBV3-2) and TRBJ2-4; possibly TRBD2 for D (6 bases). From germline, CDR1 is LGHDT and CDR2 YNNKEL (reference sequence). V was cut by 2 bases and J by 0 bases, with 11 bases left in between. This CDR3 spans 16 amino acids. The CDR3 sequence is CASSQTGVPAKNIQYF. Here the CDR3 DNA reads TGTGCCAGCAGCCAAACGGGGGTCCCAGCCAAAAACATTCAGTACTTC.

CDR3 in amino acids: CASSTGVAGYQETQYF. CDR3 bases: TGTGCCAGCAGCACTGGGGTAGCGGGGTACCAAGAGACCCAGTACTTC. V is TRBV6-2 or TRBV6-3 and J is TRBJ2-5; 8 bases map to TRBD2. J lost 0 bases, V lost 6 bases, and 9 bases had no gene match. The CDR3 has 16 residues. CDR1 MNHEY and CDR2 SVGEGT come from the germline V gene.

The chain uses TRBV3-1 (or the pseudogene TRBV3-2) and TRBJ2-1; TRBD2 matches at 10 bases. V trimming: 0 bases; J trimming: 4 bases; junction bases outside the gene matches: 3. Per germline, CDR1 LGHDT and CDR2 YNNKEL (reference sequence). The length of the CDR3 is 16 residues. The CDR3 is CASSQDPSGRYNEQFF. The DNA for the CDR3 is TGTGCCAGCAGCCAAGATCCTAGCGGGAGATACAATGAGCAGTTCTTC.

The chain is built from TRBV9 and TRBJ1-1, with a weak D call TRBD1 (5 bases). CDR3 length: 14 amino acids. CDR1 and CDR2 (germline): SGDLS, YYNGEE. V lost 4 bases and J lost 0, with 10 bases in between. CDR3 DNA: TGTGCCAGCAGCACGGACATTATGAACACTGAAGCTTTCTTT. Its protein product is CASSTDIMNTEAFF.

V gene TRBV7-9 combines with J gene TRBJ2-1, with 8 nucleotides matching TRBD2. This CDR3 has 15 amino acids. The junction had 8 bases not matched to a gene; V was cut back by 5 bases and J by 5 bases. Per the germline V gene, CDR1 is SEHNR and CDR2 is FQNEAQ (reference sequence). The CDR3 nucleotides are TGTGCCAGCAGCCTGCGAGCGGGAGATAACAATGAGCAGTTCTTC. Amino acids: CASSLRAGDNNEQFF.

V and J are TRBV30 and TRBJ1-1; D might be TRBD1 (5 bases). Germline CDR1 is GTSNPN and CDR2 is SVGIG (reference sequence). The CDR3 covers 14 residues. V lost 5 bases and J 5 bases, leaving 18 bases between the germline ends. As DNA, the CDR3 is TGTGCCTGGGGGAGAGGCGGGGCTGGGACTGAAGCTTTCTTT. Translation: CAWGRGGAGTEAFF.

The V gene is TRBV2, the J gene TRBJ2-5; TRBD2 is a possible D gene (5 bases). This CDR3 spans 14 amino acids. The ends were cut back, 3 bases at V and 2 bases at J, with 10 bases in the middle. Germline CDR1 SNHLY, CDR2 FYNNEI. DNA for the CDR3: TGTGCCAGCAGTGATGCGCGGAGGCAAGAGACCCAGTACTTC. It codes for CASSDARRQETQYF.

The J gene is TRBJ2-7, the V gene TRBV12-3 or TRBV12-4; 7 bases match TRBD1. Trimming removed 6 bases from V and 4 bases from J; junction bases left unmatched: 6. The CDR3 consists of 13 residues. CDR3: CASRETGLYEQYF. The DNA of the CDR3 is TGTGCCAGCAGAGAGACAGGGTTGTACGAGCAGTACTTC.

The chain uses TRBV15 and TRBJ1-4; 9 nucleotides match TRBD1. This CDR3 contains 16 residues. The V and J ends lost 0 bases and 5 bases, in that order; junction bases with no gene match: 4. CDR1 is LNHNV, CDR2 YYDKDF, per germline (reference sequence). CDR3 nucleotides: TGTGCCACCAGCAGAGATTATGGGACAGGGAATGAAAAACTGTTTTTT. This gives the protein CATSRDYGTGNEKLFF.

This chain links TRBV4-3 with TRBJ2-3, with 8 bases that match TRBD2. The germline gives CDR1 LGHNA, CDR2 YSLEER. This CDR3 spans 17 amino acids. V dropped 6 bases and J dropped 3; count of bases not matched to a gene: 14. The CDR3 DNA sequence: TGCGCCAGCAGTCCAAGGGAGGTAGCGGGGTTTACAGATACGCAGTATTTT. Translation gives CASSPREVAGFTDTQYF.

The rearrangement uses TRBV7-9 and TRBJ1-3, with 8 bases identical to TRBD1. Trimming removed 4 bases from V and 6 bases from J; junction bases left unmatched: 5. The CDR3 contains 14 residues. Germline V lookup: CDR1 SEHNR, CDR2 FQNEAQ (reference sequence). CDR3 DNA sequence: TGTGCCAGCAGCTCCCAGGGGGCGGAAAACACCATATATTTT. Translating it yields CASSSQGAENTIYF.

The chain couples TRBV7-3 to TRBJ2-1; TRBD2 aligns across 8 bases. In germline, CDR1 is SGHTA, CDR2 FQGTGA. The CDR3 contains 14 residues. After removal of 5 bases from V and 4 bases from J, the junction contained 4 bases not matched to a gene. The CDR3 protein is CASSLAGPYNEQFF. CDR3 coding DNA: TGTGCCAGCAGCCTAGCGGGCCCATACAATGAGCAGTTCTTC.

The V gene is TRBV2, the J gene TRBJ2-7, with 7 bases lining up with TRBD1. The germline V gene encodes CDR1 SNHLY and CDR2 FYNNEI. V lost 3 bases and J lost 4; bases outside the gene matches: 6. This CDR3 region has 14 residues. Here the CDR3 DNA reads TGTGCCAGCAGTGAGCAGGGGGTAGGGTACGAGCAGTACTTC. Translating it yields CASSEQGVGYEQYF.